These T cell receptor beta chains were read from a single sample in a study of molecular identifiers for immune sequencing clone quantification. One entry per CDR3 protein, called by TCRdb with MiXCR from the PCR reads. The sample has approximately 670,000 distinct CDR3 sequences, 20% seen once; the top ten hold 0.85% to 0.9%. Sequencing was done on a sample of naive CD8+ T cells from blood, with Jurkat cell RNA spiked in. These receptors came from a human donor in good health. Some libraries in this study had Jurkat cell RNA spiked in. Both conserved end residues are part of each CDR3. A D gene is named only where the DNA matches it firmly. Expanded clones are given a class, and other clones once, few, many or no size at all.

clone_size	v_call	j_call	cdr3_length	d_call	cdr3_aa	cdr3_nt
NA	TRBV30	TRBJ2-1	14	NA	CAFTRGSSYNEQFF	TGTGCCTTCACGAGGGGAAGCTCCTACAATGAGCAGTTCTTC
many	TRBV5-6	TRBJ2-7	17	TRBD2	CASSFLLAGPSSYEQYF	TGTGCCAGCAGCTTTCTCCTAGCGGGTCCGAGCTCCTACGAGCAGTACTTC
NA	TRBV2	TRBJ2-7	13	TRBD1	CASSARQGNEQYF	TGTGCCAGCAGTGCACGACAGGGGAACGAGCAGTACTTC
NA	TRBV12-3/TRBV12-4	TRBJ2-3	19	TRBD2	CASSFPRLAGGLSTDTQYF	TGTGCCAGCAGTTTTCCCCGACTAGCGGGAGGCCTAAGCACAGATACGCAGTATTTT
few	TRBV28	TRBJ2-7	14	NA	CVSSLVGSSYEQYF	TGTGTCAGCAGTTTAGTGGGCAGTTCCTACGAGCAGTACTTC
NA	TRBV7-3	TRBJ2-1	14	NA	CASGLGGPGNEQFF	TGTGCCAGCGGCTTGGGGGGGCCGGGCAATGAGCAGTTCTTC
many	TRBV14	TRBJ2-3	17	NA	CASSQVLGGTHTDTQYF	TGTGCCAGCAGCCAAGTGCTTGGAGGGACACACACAGATACGCAGTATTTT
NA	TRBV5-5	TRBJ1-1	16	NA	CASSLAPGARDTEAFF	TGTGCCAGCAGCTTGGCCCCGGGGGCGCGGGACACTGAAGCTTTCTTT
many	TRBV20-1	TRBJ2-7	13	TRBD2	CSARLAGSYEQYF	TGCAGTGCTAGACTAGCGGGAAGCTACGAGCAGTACTTC
many	TRBV5-5	TRBJ1-1	15	TRBD1	CAAREGAGMNTEAFF	TGTGCAGCTCGGGAGGGGGCCGGGATGAACACTGAAGCTTTCTTT
few	TRBV4-2	TRBJ1-1	15	NA	CASSQSHNSNTEAFF	TGTGCCAGCAGCCAAAGCCATAACTCGAACACTGAAGCTTTCTTT
NA	TRBV12-3/TRBV12-4	TRBJ2-1	17	TRBD2	CASSFGGSGGWNNEQFF	TGTGCCAGCAGTTTCGGGGGTAGCGGGGGTTGGAACAATGAGCAGTTCTTC
many	TRBV7-9	TRBJ2-3	13	NA	CASRSRGRDTQYF	TGTGCCAGCAGGTCCAGGGGAAGGGATACGCAGTATTTT
many	TRBV5-5	TRBJ2-3	14	NA	CASSFSAGTDTQYF	TGTGCCAGCAGCTTCTCCGCGGGCACAGATACGCAGTATTTT
few	TRBV4-3	TRBJ2-7	15	TRBD2	CASSRAAGGPYEQYF	TGCGCCAGCAGCCGAGCAGCGGGAGGGCCCTACGAGCAGTACTTC